A selection of T cell receptor beta chains follows, all from one sample in a study of T cell repertoires in cytomegalovirus infection. TCRdb reprocessed the reads with MiXCR, giving one entry per CDR3 protein. The repertoire includes approximately 490,000 distinct CDR3 sequences, about 11% of them detected once, and roughly a tenth sits in the top ten. The sample was PBMCs. These TCRs come from a human donor in good health (CMV status not recorded). Some clones in this sample may be carry-over from other donors' samples. Both conserved end residues are part of each CDR3. A D gene is named only where the DNA matches it firmly. Size is omitted from some rows. Given values are once, few, many or a class for expanded clones.

abundance | len | j_gene | v_gene | d_gene | CDR3aa | CDR3nt
few | 18 | TRBJ2-1 | TRBV7-9 | TRBD2 | CASSSRTSGTGRFNEQFF | TGTGCCAGCAGCTCTCGGACTAGCGGGACGGGTCGCTTCAATGAGCAGTTCTTC
many | 12 | TRBJ2-5 | TRBV11-2 | NA | CASSLEQETQYF | TGTGCCAGCAGCTTAGAACAAGAGACCCAGTACTTC
NA | 14 | TRBJ2-7 | TRBV15 | NA | CATSHATGSYEQYF | TGTGCCACCAGCCATGCGACAGGCTCCTACGAGCAGTACTTC
few | 17 | TRBJ2-7 | TRBV7-2 | TRBD2 | CASSLGPSGRARYEQYF | TGTGCCAGCAGCTTAGGCCCTAGCGGGAGGGCCCGATACGAGCAGTACTTC
NA | 15 | TRBJ2-1 | TRBV27 | NA | CASRTLRGPYNEQFF | TGTGCCAGCAGGACCTTGCGGGGGCCTTACAATGAGCAGTTCTTC
NA | 13 | TRBJ2-1 | TRBV29-1 | NA | CSSGTYSYNEQFF | TGCAGCTCCGGGACTTACTCCTACAATGAGCAGTTCTTC
many | 17 | TRBJ2-5 | TRBV6-1 | TRBD1 | CASSEKGAAIRQETQYF | TGTGCCAGCAGTGAAAAGGGGGCCGCAATCCGACAAGAGACCCAGTACTTC
many | 15 | TRBJ1-5 | TRBV7-8 | NA | CASSLAQERNQPQHF | TGTGCCAGCAGCTTAGCGCAGGAACGCAATCAGCCCCAGCATTTT
many | 18 | TRBJ2-1 | TRBV11-1 | TRBD1 | CASSLARGSGQGSGEQFF | TGTGCCAGCAGCTTAGCGCGGGGATCGGGACAGGGATCGGGGGAGCAGTTCTTC
many | 17 | TRBJ2-3 | TRBV7-3 | NA | CASSFRTGTSSTDTQYF | TGTGCCAGCAGCTTCCGGACGGGCACTTCTAGCACAGATACGCAGTATTTT
many | 12 | TRBJ2-7 | TRBV20-1 | NA | CSAGTRGREQYF | TGCAGTGCTGGGACTAGGGGGCGGGAGCAGTACTTC
few | 15 | TRBJ2-1 | TRBV19 | TRBD2 | CASADIAGGYNEQFF | TGTGCCAGTGCCGATATAGCGGGGGGATACAATGAGCAGTTCTTC
few | 21 | TRBJ2-4 | TRBV9 | TRBD2 | CASSFLPGLAGGHVAKNIQYF | TGTGCCAGCAGCTTCCTCCCGGGACTAGCGGGGGGTCATGTAGCCAAAAACATTCAGTACTTC
few | 15 | TRBJ2-3 | TRBV24-1 | NA | CATSTAGIRTDTQYF | TGTGCCACCAGCACTGCCGGGATTCGCACAGATACGCAGTATTTT
many | 17 | TRBJ1-5 | TRBV6-6 | NA | CASSSFGGENSNQPQHF | TGTGCCAGCAGTTCGTTCGGGGGGGAGAATAGCAATCAGCCCCAGCATTTT
many | 15 | TRBJ2-7 | TRBV12-3/TRBV12-4 | NA | CASSLVGASSYEQYF | TGTGCCAGCAGTTTAGTAGGGGCCAGCTCCTACGAGCAGTACTTC
NA | 13 | TRBJ2-5 | TRBV6-5 | NA | CASSYGQRETQYF | TGTGCCAGCAGTTACGGCCAGAGAGAGACCCAGTACTTC
many | 17 | TRBJ1-6 | TRBV7-2 | NA | CASSLATPYLKDSPLHF | TGTGCCAGCAGCTTAGCGACACCCTATCTGAAGGATTCACCCCTCCACTTT
many | 15 | TRBJ1-1 | TRBV7-2 | NA | CASSLEGGMNTEAFF | TGTGCCAGCAGCTTAGAGGGGGGCATGAACACTGAAGCTTTCTTT
many | 13 | TRBJ2-1 | TRBV28 | NA | CASSFSSVAEQFF | TGTGCCAGCAGTTTTAGTAGTGTGGCTGAGCAGTTCTTC
few | 16 | TRBJ1-1 | TRBV20-1 | NA | CSARDLVGPTNTEAFF | TGCAGTGCTAGAGATCTGGTAGGCCCGACTAACACTGAAGCTTTCTTT
many | 17 | TRBJ2-7 | TRBV4-1 | NA | CASSQDRKGGATYEQYF | TGCGCCAGCAGCCAAGATCGGAAGGGGGGAGCAACCTACGAGCAGTACTTC
few | 13 | TRBJ2-1 | TRBV11-3 | NA | CASSPGSANEQFF | TGTGCCAGCAGTCCGGGGTCGGCCAATGAGCAGTTCTTC
many | 14 | TRBJ1-1 | TRBV7-2 | NA | CASSLGDIQYEAFF | TGTGCCAGCAGCTTAGGGGACATTCAGTACGAAGCTTTCTTT
many | 15 | TRBJ2-3 | TRBV4-2 | NA | CASSQDRAAVDTQYF | TGTGCCAGCAGCCAAGATCGAGCGGCTGTAGATACGCAGTATTTT
few | 17 | TRBJ2-7 | TRBV18 | TRBD1 | CASSPRDSLSAPYEQYF | TGTGCCAGCTCACCTAGGGACAGCCTCTCGGCCCCCTACGAGCAGTACTTC
many | 16 | TRBJ2-3 | TRBV2 | TRBD1 | CASTGLRDREGDTQYF | TGTGCCAGCACCGGACTCCGGGACAGGGAAGGAGATACGCAGTATTTT
many | 18 | TRBJ2-3 | TRBV9 | TRBD2 | CASSPILAGASLTDTQYF | TGTGCCAGCAGCCCTATACTAGCGGGGGCTTCTCTCACAGATACGCAGTATTTT
many | 14 | TRBJ1-5 | TRBV19 | TRBD1 | CASSYRGLNQPQHF | TGTGCCAGTAGTTACAGGGGGCTCAATCAGCCCCAGCATTTT
many | 12 | TRBJ2-7 | TRBV28 | NA | CASSLSGNEQYF | TGTGCCAGCAGCTTAAGTGGAAACGAGCAGTACTTC